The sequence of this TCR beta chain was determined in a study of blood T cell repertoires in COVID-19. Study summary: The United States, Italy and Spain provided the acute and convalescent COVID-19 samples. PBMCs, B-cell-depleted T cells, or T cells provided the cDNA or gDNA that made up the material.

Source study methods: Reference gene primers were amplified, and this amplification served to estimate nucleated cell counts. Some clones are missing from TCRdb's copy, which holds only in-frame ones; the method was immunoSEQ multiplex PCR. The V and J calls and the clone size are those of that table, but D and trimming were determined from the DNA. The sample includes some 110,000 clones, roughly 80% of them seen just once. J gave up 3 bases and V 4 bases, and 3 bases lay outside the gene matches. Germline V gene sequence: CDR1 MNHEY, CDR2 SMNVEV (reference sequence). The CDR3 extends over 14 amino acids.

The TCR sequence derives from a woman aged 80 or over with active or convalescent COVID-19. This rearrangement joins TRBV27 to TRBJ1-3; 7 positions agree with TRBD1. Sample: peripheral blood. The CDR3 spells CASSSTGVGNTIYF. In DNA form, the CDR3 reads TGTGCCAGCAGTTCAACAGGGGTTGGAAACACCATATATTTT.